Described below is a single TCR beta chain sequence and its context. Method: immunoSEQ multiplex PCR; TCRdb's copy keeps in-frame clones and lacks some. The table includes about 48,000 clones, about 77% detected once. This specimen belongs to a study of blood T cell repertoires in COVID-19. CDR1 and CDR2 from the germline V gene are ENHRY and SYGVKD. This CDR3 region has 14 residues. Trimming removed 2 bases from V and 3 bases from J, with 8 bases in between. The chain is built from TRBV10-3 and TRBJ2-1; D perhaps matches TRBD2 (5 bases). The sequence was collected from a human donor with active or convalescent COVID-19. The donor label of this sample is uncertain. Material: peripheral blood. CDR3 region: CAISENDYYNEQFF. DNA for the CDR3: TGTGCCATCAGTGAGAACGACTACTACAATGAGCAGTTCTTC.